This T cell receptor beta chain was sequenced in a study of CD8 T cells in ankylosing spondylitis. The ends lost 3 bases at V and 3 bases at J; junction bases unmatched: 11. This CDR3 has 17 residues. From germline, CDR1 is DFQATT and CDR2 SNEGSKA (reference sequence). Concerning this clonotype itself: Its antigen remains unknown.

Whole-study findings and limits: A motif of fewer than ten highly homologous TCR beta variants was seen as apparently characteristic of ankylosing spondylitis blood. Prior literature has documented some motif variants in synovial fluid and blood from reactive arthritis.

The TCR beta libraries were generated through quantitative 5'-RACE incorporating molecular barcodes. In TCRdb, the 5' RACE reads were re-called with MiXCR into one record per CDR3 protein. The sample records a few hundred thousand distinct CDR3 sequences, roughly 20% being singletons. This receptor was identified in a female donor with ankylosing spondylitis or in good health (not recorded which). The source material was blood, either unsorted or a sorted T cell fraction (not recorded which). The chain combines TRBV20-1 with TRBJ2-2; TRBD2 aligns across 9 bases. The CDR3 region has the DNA TGCAGTGCTAGGAGTCAGGGACTAGCTGCGGACACCGGGGAGCTGTTTTTT. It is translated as CSARSQGLAADTGELFF.